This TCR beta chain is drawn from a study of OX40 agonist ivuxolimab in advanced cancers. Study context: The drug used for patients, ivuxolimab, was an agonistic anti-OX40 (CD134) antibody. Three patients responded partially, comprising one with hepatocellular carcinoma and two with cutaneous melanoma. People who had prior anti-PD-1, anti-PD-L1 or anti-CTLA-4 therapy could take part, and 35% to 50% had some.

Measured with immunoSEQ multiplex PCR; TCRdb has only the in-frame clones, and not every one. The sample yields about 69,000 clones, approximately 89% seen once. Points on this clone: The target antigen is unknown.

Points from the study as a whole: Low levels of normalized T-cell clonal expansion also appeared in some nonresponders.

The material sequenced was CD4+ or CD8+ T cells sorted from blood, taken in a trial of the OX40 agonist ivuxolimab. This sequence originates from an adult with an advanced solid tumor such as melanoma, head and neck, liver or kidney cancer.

The chain's CDR3 is CASRVTSGNTGELFF. The CDR3 nucleotides read TGTGCCAGCAGGGTGACTAGCGGGAACACCGGGGAGCTGTTTTTT. The V and J genes are TRBV6-6 and TRBJ2-2, with 9 bases that match TRBD2. V shed 6 bases and J 1 base; nucleotides not matched to a gene: 3. CDR3 length: 15 amino acids. Germline V gene data show CDR1 as MNHNY and CDR2 as SVGAGI (reference sequence).